The clone carrying this T cell receptor (beta chain) occurred many times. Its antigen remains unidentified. V shed 3 bases and J shed 7 bases, with 13 bases lying between them. The CDR3 length is 14 residues. Per germline, CDR1 MDHEN and CDR2 SYDVKM. These data originate in a study of T cells in Graves' hyperthyroidism and ophthalmopathy. Study-wide results and limits: Classification by a 13 V-J model distinguished ophthalmopathy from stable hyperthyroidism.

Researchers amplified the TCR beta CDR3 regions from RNA transcripts. Researchers ran a first-round RT-PCR on the TCR CDR3 using the HTBI primer set. TCRdb passed the multiplex PCR reads through MiXCR, listing each CDR3 protein once. The sample lists some 440,000 distinct CDR3 sequences, less than 20% occurring once. Thyroid ultrasound, orbital computed tomography, clinical symptoms, and serum thyroxine and TRAb underpinned diagnoses. The sequence derives from a woman under 30 with Graves' hyperthyroidism. V and J are TRBV28 and TRBJ2-1; D possibly corresponds to TRBD2 (7 bases). Sequenced input: blood. The CDR3 bases are TGTGCCAGCAGTTTGAGAGGGGGGGGGAATGAGCAGTTCTTC. The encoded protein is CASSLRGGGNEQFF.